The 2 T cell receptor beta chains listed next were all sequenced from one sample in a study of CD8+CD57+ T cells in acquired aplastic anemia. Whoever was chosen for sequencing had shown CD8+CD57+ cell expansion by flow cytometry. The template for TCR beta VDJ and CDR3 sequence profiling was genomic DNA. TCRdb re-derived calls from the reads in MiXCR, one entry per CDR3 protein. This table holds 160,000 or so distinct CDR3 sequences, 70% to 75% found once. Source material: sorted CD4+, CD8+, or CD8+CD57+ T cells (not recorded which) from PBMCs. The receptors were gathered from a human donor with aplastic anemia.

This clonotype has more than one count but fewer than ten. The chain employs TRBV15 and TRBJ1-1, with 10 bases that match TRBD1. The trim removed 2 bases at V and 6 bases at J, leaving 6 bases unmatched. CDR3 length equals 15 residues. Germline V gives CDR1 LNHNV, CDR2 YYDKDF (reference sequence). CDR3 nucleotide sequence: TGTGCCACCAGCAGATCCGGGACAGGGGTTCCTGAAGCTTTCTTT. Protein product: CATSRSGTGVPEAFF. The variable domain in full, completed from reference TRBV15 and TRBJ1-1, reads DAMVIQNPRYQVTQFGKPVTLSCSQTLNHNVMYWYQQKSSQAPKLLFHYYDKDFNNEADTPDNFQSRRPNTSFCFLDIRSPGLGDTAMYLCATSRSGTGVPEAFFGQGTRLTVV.

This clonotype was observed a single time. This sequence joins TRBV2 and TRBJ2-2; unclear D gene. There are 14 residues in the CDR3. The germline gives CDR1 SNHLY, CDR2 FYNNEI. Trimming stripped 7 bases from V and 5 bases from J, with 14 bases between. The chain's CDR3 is CASTFPQATGELFF. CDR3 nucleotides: TGTGCCAGCACCTTCCCACAAGCAACCGGGGAGCTGTTTTTT.